What follows are 2 T cell receptor beta chains derived from one specimen sequenced in a study of blood T cell repertoires in COVID-19. Assay: immunoSEQ multiplex PCR; the TCRdb copy retains only in-frame clones and omits some. The data contain tens of thousands of clones, 88% of them seen just once; the ten biggest clones take up approximately 45%. Sequencing used peripheral blood. The receptors originated from a human donor in a cohort sampled during active COVID-19.

V gene TRBV7-9 combines with J gene TRBJ2-5; 11 nucleotides match TRBD1. The CDR3 has 15 residues. Trimming took 4 bases from V and 4 from J; bases not matched to a gene: 5. Germline lookup yields CDR1 SEHNR and CDR2 FQNEAQ (reference sequence). CDR3 DNA sequence: TGTGCCAGCAGCTGGGGACAGGGGGACTCAGAGACCCAGTACTTC. This encodes CASSWGQGDSETQYF.

The chain recombines TRBV7-3 with TRBJ2-2, with TRBD1 matching over 7 bases. The CDR3 covers 15 residues. The V gene end was trimmed by 5 bases and the J gene end by 3 bases; junction bases not matched to a gene: 6. Germline V CDR1 and CDR2: SGHTA, FQGTGA. The CDR3 coding sequence is TGTGCCAGCAGCCGTGGACAGGATTACACCGGGGAGCTGTTTTTT. Its translation is CASSRGQDYTGELFF.